This entry describes one TCR beta chain. The record originates from a study of blood T cell repertoires in COVID-19. As for the study in general: The origin of the acute and convalescent COVID-19 samples was the United States, Italy and Spain. Sources were T cells, B-cell-depleted T cells, or PBMCs; the material itself was cDNA or gDNA.

As processed by the authors: Estimation of nucleated cell counts was performed using reference gene primer amplification. Sequenced by immunoSEQ multiplex PCR; TCRdb stores in-frame clones only, minus some. V and J calls and clone size follow that table, whereas D and trimming were derived from the DNA. Found here are 150,000 to 200,000 clones, 80% to 90% of them singletons; the top ten hold about 11%. Seattle-derived patients entered the study during active infection and were followed longitudinally. The V end lost 5 bases, the J end lost 2 bases, and 9 bases lay between the germline ends. Germline loops: CDR1 SGHAT, CDR2 FQNNGV. The CDR3 covers 13 residues.

V usage is TRBV11-2 and J usage is TRBJ2-5, with D possibly matching TRBD2 (5 bases). The sequence derives from a woman of 80 years or more with COVID-19, enrolled during active disease. The sequenced material came from peripheral blood. In DNA, the CDR3 is TGTGCCAGCAGCCCCGAGGGTCAAGAGACCCAGTACTTC. Protein sequence: CASSPEGQETQYF.